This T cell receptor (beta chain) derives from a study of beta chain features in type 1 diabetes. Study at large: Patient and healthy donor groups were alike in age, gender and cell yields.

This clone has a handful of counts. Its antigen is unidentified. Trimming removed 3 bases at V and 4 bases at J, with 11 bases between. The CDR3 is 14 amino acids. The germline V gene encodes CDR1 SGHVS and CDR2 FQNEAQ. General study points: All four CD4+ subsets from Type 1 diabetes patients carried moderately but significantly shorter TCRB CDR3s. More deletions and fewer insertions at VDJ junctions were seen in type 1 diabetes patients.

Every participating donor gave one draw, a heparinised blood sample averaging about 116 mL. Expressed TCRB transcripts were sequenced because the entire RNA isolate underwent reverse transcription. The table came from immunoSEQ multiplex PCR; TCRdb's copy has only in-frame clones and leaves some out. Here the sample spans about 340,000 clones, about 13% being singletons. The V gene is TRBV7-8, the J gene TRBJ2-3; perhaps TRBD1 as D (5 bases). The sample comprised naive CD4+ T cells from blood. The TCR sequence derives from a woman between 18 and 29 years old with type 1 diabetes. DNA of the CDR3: TGTGCCAGCAGCTTCGGGCAGGGTGCAGATACGCAGTATTTT. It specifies CASSFGQGADTQYF.